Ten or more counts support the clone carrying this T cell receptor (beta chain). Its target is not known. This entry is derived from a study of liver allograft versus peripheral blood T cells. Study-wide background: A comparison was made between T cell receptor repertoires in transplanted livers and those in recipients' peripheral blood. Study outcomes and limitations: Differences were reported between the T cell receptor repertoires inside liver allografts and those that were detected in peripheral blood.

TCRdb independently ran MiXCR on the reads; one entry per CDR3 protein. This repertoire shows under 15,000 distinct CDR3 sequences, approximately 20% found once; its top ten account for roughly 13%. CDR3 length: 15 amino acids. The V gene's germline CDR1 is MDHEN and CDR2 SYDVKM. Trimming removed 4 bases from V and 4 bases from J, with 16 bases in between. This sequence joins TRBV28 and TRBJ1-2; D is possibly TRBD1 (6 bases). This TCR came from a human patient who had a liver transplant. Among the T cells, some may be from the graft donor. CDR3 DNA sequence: TGTGCCAGCAGTTCGGCGGGGGCGGGTGGCTATGGCTACACCTTC. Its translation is CASSSAGAGGYGYTF.